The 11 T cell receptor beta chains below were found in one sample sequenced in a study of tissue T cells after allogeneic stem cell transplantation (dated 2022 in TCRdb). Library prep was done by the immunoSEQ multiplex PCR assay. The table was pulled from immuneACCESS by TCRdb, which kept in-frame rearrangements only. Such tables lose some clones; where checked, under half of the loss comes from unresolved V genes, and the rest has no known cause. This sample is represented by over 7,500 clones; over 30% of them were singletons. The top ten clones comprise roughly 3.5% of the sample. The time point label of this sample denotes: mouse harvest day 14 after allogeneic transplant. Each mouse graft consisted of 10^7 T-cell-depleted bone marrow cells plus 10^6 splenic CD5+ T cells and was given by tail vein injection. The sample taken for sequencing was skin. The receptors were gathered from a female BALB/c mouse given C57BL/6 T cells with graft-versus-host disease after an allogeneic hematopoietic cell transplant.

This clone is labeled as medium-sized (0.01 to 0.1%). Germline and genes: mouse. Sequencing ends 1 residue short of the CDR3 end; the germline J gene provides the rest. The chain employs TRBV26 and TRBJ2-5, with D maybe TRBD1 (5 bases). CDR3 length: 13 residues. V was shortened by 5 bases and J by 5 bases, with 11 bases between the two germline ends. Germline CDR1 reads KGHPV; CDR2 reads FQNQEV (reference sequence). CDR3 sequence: CASSYRWRDTQYF. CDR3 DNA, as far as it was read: TGTGCCAGCAGTTACAGGTGGAGAGACACCCAGTAC.

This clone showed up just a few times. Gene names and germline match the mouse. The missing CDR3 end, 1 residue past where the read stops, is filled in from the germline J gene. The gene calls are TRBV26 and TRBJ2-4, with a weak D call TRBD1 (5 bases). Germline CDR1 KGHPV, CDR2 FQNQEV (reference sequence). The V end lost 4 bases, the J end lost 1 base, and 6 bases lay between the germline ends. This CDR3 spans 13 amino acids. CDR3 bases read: TGTGCCAGCAGTCCCAGGGGTCAAAACACCTTGTAC. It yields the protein CASSPRGQNTLY. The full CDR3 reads CASSPRGQNTLYF.

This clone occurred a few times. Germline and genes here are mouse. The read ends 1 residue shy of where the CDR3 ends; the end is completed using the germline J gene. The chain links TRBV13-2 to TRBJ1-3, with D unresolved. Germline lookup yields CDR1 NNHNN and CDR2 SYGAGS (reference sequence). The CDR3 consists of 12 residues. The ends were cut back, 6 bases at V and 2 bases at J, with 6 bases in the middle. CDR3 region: CASDRAGNTLYF. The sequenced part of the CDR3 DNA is TGTGCCAGCGATAGGGCTGGAAATACGCTCTAT.

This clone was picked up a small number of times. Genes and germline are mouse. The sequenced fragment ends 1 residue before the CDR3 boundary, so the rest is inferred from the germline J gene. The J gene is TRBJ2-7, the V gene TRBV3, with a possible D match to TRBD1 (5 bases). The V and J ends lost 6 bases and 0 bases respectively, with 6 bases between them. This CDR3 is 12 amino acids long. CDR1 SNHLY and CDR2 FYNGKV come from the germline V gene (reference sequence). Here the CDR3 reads CASRQASYEQYF. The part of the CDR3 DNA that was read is TGTGCCAGCAGACAGGCCTCCTATGAACAGTAC.

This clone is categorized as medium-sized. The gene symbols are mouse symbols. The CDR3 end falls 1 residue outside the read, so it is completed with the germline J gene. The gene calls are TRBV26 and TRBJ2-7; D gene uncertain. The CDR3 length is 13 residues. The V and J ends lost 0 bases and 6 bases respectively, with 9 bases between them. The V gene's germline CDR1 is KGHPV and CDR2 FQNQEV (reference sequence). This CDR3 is CASSLSKGGEQYF. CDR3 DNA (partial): TGTGCCAGCAGTCTGTCGAAAGGAGGTGAACAGTAC.

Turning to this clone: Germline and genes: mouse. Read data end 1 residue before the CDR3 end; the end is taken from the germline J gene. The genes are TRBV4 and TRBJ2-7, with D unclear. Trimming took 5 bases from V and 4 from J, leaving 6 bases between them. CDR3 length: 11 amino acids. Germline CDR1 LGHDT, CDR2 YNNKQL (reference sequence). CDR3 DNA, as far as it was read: TGTGCCAGCAGCCGACAATATGAACAGTAC. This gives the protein CASSRQYEQY. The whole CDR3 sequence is CASSRQYEQYF.

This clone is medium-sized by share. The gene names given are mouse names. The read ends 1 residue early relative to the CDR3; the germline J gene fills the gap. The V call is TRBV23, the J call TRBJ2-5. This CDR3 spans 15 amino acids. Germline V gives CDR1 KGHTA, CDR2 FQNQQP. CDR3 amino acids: CSSSQSLGALNTQYF. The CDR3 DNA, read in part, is TGCTCCAGCAGTCAATCTTTGGGGGCGCTGAACACCCAGTAC.

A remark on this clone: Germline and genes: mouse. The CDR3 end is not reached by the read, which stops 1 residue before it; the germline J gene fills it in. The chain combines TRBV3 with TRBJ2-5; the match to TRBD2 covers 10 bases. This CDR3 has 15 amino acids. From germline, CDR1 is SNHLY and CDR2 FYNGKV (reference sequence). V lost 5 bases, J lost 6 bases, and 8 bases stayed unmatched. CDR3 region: CASSASGGAQDTQYF. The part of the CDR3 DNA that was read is TGTGCCAGCAGCGCCTCTGGGGGGGCGCAGGACACCCAGTAC.

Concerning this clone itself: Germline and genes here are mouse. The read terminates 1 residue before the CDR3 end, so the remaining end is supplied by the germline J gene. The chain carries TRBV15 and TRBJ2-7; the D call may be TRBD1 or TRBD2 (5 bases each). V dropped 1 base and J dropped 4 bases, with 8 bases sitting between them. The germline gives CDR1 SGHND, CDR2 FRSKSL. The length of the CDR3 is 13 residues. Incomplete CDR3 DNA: TGTGCCAGCAGTTTAGGGGGCCCTTATGAACAGTAC. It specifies CASSLGGPYEQY. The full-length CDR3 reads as CASSLGGPYEQYF.

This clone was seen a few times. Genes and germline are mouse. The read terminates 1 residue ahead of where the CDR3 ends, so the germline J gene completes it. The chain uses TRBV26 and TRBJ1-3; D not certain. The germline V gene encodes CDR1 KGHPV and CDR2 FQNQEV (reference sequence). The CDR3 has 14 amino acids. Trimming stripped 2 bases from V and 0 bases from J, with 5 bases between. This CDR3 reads CASSLQVSGNTLYF. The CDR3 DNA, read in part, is TGTGCCAGCAGTCTGCAGGTTTCTGGAAATACGCTCTAT.

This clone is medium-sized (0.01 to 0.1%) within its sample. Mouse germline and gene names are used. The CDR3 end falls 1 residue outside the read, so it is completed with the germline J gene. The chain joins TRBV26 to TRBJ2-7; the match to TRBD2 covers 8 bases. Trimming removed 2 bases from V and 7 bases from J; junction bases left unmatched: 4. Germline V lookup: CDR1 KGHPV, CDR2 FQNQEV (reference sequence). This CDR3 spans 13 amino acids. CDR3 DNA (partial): TGTGCCAGCAGTCTGGGGGGGGCGAGGGAACAGTAC. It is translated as CASSLGGAREQY. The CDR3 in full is CASSLGGAREQYF.